The following is a TCR beta chain sequence with its context. These data belong to a study of cytomegalovirus exposure and HLA in healthy donors. The protocol was immunoSEQ multiplex PCR, while the TCRdb copy is restricted to in-frame clones and leaves out a portion. The repertoire includes a few hundred thousand clones, approximately 80% of them detected once, and 11% to 15% sits in the top ten. From germline, CDR1 is MDHEN and CDR2 SYDVKM. The CDR3 is 17 residues long. V lost 3 bases, J lost 5 bases, and 22 bases lay in between. This chain connects TRBV28 to TRBJ1-2; TRBD1 might be the D (6 bases). The TCR was taken from a woman younger than 45 in good health and CMV-seropositive. The sequenced material came from PBMCs. In DNA form, the CDR3 reads TGTGCCAGCAGTTTGTGGGGCTCTACAGGGTTTGGATATGGCTACACCTTC. It codes for CASSLWGSTGFGYGYTF.